This TCR beta chain stems from a study of CD8+CD57+ T cells in acquired aplastic anemia. The overall study: When averaged, DNA from sorted CD4+ and CD8+ cells came to approximately 3 ug. Notes on the study in general: Common to patients and controls were 25 to 30 CD8+ CDR3 sequences. CD8+ Simpson's diversity in patients was not significantly different from that in controls.

Genomic DNA served as template for TCR beta VDJ and CDR3 profiling. Each CDR3 protein gets one entry after TCRdb re-called the reads with MiXCR. The sample has tens of thousands of distinct CDR3 sequences, 50% to 55% seen once; the top ten hold 6.5% to 9.5%. CDR1 and CDR2 from the germline V gene are LNHNV and YYDKDF (reference sequence). Unmatched junction bases numbered 8, after V lost 1 base and J lost 7 bases. This CDR3 is 15 amino acids long. This clonotype was detected ten times or more. Its antigen is undetermined. A single base separates this from a much larger clone, so it may be a read error.

V gene TRBV15 combines with J gene TRBJ1-1, with 8 positions matching TRBD1. The sequencing sample was made of sorted CD4+, CD8+, or CD8+CD57+ T cells (not recorded which) from PBMCs. The clonotype was recovered from a human donor in good health, serving as a control. The chain's CDR3 is CATSRAGTGFDEAFF. The CDR3 DNA follows: TGTGCCACCAGCAGAGCCGGGACAGGATTTGATGAAGCTTTCTTT.